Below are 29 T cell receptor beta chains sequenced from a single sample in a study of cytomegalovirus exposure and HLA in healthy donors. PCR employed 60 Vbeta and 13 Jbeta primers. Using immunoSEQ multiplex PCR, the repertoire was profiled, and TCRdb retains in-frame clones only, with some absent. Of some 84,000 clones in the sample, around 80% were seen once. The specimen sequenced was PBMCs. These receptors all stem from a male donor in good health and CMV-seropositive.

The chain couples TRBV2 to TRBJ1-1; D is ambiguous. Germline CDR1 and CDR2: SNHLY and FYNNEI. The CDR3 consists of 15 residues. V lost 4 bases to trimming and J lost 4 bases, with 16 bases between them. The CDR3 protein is CASSVDFGKTTEAFF. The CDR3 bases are TGTGCCAGCAGTGTTGACTTTGGAAAGACCACTGAAGCTTTCTTT.

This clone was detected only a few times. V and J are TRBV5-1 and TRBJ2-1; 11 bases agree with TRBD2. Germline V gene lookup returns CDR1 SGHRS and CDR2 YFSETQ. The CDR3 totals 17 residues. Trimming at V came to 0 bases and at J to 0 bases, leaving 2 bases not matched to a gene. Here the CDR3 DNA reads TGCGCCAGCAGCTTGGGGACTAGCGGGTTCTCCTACAATGAGCAGTTCTTC. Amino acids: CASSLGTSGFSYNEQFF.

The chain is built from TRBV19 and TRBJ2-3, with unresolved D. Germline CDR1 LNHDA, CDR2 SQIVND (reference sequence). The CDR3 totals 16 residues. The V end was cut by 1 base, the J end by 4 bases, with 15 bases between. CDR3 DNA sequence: TGTGCCAGTAGTATAGTTGGCAGTACCGTCGCAGATACGCAGTATTTT. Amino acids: CASSIVGSTVADTQYF.

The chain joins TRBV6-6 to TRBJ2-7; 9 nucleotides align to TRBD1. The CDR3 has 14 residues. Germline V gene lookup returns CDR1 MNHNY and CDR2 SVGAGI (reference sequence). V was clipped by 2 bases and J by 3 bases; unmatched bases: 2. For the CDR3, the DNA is TGTGCCAGCAGTTACGGACAGGGGATCTACGAGCAGTACTTC. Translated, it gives CASSYGQGIYEQYF.

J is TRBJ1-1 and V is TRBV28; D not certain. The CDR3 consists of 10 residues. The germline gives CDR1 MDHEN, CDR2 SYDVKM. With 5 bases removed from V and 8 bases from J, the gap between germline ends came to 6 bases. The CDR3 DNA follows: TGTGCCAGCAGTCAGAAAGAAGCTTTCTTT. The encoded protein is CASSQKEAFF.

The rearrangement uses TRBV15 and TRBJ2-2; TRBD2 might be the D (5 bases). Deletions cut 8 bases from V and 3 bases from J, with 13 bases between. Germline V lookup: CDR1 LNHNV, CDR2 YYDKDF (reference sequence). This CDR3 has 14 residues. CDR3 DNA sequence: TGTGCCACCGCCAGGCTAGCCGACACCGGGGAGCTGTTTTTT. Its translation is CATARLADTGELFF. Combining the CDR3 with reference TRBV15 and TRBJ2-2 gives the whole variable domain DAMVIQNPRYQVTQFGKPVTLSCSQTLNHNVMYWYQQKSSQAPKLLFHYYDKDFNNEADTPDNFQSRRPNTSFCFLDIRSPGLGDTAMYLCATARLADTGELFFGEGSRLTVL.

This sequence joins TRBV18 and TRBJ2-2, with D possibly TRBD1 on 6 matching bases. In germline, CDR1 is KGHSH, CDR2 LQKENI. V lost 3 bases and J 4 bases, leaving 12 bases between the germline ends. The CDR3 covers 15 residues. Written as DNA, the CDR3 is TGTGCCAGCTCACCGCTACAGGGATCCACCGGGGAGCTGTTTTTT. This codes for CASSPLQGSTGELFF.

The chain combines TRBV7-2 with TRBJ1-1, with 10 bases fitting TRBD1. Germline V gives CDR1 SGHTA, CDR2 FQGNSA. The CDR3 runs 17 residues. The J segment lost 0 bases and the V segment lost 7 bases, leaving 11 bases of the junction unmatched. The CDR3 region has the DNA TGTGCCAGCACCCTAGGGGGACAGGGGCTCATGAACACTGAAGCTTTCTTT. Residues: CASTLGGQGLMNTEAFF.

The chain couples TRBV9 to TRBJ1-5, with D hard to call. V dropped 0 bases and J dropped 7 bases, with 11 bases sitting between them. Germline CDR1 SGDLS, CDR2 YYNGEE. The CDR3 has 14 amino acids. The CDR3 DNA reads TGTGCCAGCAGCGTAGGAAGGGAGCGGCAGCCCCAGCATTTT. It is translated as CASSVGRERQPQHF.

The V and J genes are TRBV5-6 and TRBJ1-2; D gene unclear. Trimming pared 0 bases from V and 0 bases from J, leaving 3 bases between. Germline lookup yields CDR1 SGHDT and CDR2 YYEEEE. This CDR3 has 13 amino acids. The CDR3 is CASSLGANYGYTF. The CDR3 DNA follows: TGTGCCAGCAGCTTGGGAGCTAACTATGGCTACACCTTC.

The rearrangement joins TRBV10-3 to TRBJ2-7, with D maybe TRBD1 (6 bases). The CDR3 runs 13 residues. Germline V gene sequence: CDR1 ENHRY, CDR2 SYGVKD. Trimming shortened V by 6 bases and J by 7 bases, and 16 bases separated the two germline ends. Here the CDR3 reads CAIRRTVVGEQYF. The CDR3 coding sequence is TGTGCCATCAGACGGACAGTTGTTGGGGAGCAGTACTTC.

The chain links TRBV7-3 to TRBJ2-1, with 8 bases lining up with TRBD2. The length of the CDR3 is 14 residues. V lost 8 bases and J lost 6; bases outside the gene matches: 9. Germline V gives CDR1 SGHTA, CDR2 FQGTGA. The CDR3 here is CASSNAGGGNEQFF. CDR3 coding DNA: TGTGCCAGCTCCAATGCGGGAGGAGGCAATGAGCAGTTCTTC.

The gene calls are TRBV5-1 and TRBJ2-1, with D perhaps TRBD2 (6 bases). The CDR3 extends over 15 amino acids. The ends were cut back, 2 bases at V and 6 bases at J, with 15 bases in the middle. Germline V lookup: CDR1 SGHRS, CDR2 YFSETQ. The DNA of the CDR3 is TGCGCCAGCAGCTTCGAATGGGGACTGAGCAATGAGCAGTTCTTC. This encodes CASSFEWGLSNEQFF.

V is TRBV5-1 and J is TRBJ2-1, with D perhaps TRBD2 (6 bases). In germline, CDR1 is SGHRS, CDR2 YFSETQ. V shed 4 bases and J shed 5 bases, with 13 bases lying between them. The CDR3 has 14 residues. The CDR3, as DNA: TGCGCCAGCAGCGCCCTACTAGCCAACAATGAGCAGTTCTTC. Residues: CASSALLANNEQFF.

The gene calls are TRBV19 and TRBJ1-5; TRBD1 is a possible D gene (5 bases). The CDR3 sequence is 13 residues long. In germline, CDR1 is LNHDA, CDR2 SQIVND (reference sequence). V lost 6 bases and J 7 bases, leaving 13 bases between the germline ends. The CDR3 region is CASSIKQGQPQHF. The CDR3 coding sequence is TGTGCCAGTAGCATAAAGCAGGGACAGCCCCAGCATTTT.

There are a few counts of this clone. CDR3 amino acids: CASSQGGESGVVNEQFF. DNA for the CDR3: TGTGCCAGCAGCCAAGGAGGGGAATCGGGAGTTGTGAATGAGCAGTTCTTC. The chain uses TRBV4-2 and TRBJ2-1; TRBD2 is a possible D gene (6 bases). From germline, CDR1 is LGHNA and CDR2 YNFKEQ. Trimming pared 1 base from V and 7 bases from J, leaving 20 bases between. The CDR3 is 17 amino acids.

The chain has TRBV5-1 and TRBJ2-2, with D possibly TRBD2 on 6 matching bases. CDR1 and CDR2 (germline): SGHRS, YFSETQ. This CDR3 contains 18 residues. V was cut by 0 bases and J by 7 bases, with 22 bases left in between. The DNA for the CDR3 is TGCGCCAGCAGCTTGGTCGGACCCGGTAGCGGCCGGGGCGGGGAGCTGTTTTTT. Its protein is CASSLVGPGSGRGGELFF.

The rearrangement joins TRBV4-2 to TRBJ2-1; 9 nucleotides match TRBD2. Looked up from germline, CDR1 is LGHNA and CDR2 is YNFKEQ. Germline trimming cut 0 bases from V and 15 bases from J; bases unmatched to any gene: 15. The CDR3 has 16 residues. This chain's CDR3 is CASSQDNVLPGLAGFF. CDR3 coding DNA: TGTGCCAGCAGCCAAGATAATGTTCTTCCGGGACTAGCTGGGTTCTTC.

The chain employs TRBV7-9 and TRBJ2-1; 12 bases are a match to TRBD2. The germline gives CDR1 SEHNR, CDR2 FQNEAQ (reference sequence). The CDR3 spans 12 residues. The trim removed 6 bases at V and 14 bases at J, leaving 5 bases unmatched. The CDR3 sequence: CASRLAGGPEFF. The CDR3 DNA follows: TGTGCCAGCAGGCTAGCGGGAGGGCCGGAGTTCTTC. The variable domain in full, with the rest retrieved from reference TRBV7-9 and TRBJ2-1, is DTGVSQNPRHKITKRGQNVTFRCDPISEHNRLYWYRQTLGQGPEFLTYFQNEAQLEKSRLLSDRFSAERPKGSFSTLEIQRTEQGDSAMYLCASRLAGGPEFFGPGTRLTVL.

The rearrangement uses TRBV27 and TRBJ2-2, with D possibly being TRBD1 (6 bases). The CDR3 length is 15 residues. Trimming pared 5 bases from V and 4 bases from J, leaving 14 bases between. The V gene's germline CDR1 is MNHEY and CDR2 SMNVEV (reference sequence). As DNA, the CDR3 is TGTGCCAGCAGTCACAACAGGGTCGGCACCGGGGAGCTGTTTTTT. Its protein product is CASSHNRVGTGELFF.

The CDR3 region is CASSLDHYEQYF. CDR3 sequence (DNA): TGCGCCAGCAGCTTGGACCACTACGAGCAGTACTTC. V is TRBV5-1 and J is TRBJ2-5; no reliable D call. TRBJ2-7 explains the end of the DNA better; the J call may be wrong. The CDR3 contains 12 residues. Looked up from germline, CDR1 is SGHRS and CDR2 is YFSETQ.

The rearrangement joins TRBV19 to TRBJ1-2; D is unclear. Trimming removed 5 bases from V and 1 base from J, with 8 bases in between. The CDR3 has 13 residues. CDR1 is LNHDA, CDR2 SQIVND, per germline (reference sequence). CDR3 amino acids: CASSSRNNYGYTF. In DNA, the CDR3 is TGTGCCAGTAGTTCGAGGAATAACTATGGCTACACCTTC. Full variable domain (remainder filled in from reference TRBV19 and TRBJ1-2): DGGITQSPKYLFRKEGQNVTLSCEQNLNHDAMYWYRQDPGQGLRLIYYSQIVNDFQKGDIAEGYSVSREKKESFPLTVTSAQKNPTAFYLCASSSRNNYGYTFGSGTRLTVV.

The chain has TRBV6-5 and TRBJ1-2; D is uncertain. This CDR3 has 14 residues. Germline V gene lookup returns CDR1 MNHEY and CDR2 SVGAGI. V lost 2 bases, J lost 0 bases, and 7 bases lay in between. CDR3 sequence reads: CASSYDTTNYGYTF. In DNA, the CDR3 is TGTGCCAGCAGTTACGACACCACTAACTATGGCTACACCTTC.

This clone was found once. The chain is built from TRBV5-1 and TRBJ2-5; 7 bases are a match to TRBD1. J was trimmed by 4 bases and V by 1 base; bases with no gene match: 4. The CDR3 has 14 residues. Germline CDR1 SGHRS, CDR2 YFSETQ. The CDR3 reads CASSLKGAGETQYF. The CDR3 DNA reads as TGCGCCAGCAGCTTGAAGGGGGCGGGAGAGACCCAGTACTTC.

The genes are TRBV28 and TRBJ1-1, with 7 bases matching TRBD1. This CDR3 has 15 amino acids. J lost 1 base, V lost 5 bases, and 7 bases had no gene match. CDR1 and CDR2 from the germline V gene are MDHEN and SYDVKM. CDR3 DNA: TGTGCCAGCAGTATATACGGGACAGCGAACACTGAAGCTTTCTTT. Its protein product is CASSIYGTANTEAFF.

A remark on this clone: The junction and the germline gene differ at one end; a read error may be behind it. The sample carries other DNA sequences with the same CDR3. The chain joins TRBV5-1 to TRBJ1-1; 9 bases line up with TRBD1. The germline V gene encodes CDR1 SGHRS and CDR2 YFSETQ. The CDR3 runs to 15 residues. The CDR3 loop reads CASSFGGTGNTEAFF. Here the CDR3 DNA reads TGCGCCAGCAGCTTTGGAGGGACAGGGAACACTGAGGCTTTCTTT.

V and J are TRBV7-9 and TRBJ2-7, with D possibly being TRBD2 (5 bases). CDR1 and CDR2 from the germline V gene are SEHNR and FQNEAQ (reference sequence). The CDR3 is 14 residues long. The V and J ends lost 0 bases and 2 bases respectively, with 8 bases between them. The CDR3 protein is CASSLAAGPYEQYF. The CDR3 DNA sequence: TGTGCCAGCAGCTTAGCCGCGGGTCCCTACGAGCAGTACTTC.

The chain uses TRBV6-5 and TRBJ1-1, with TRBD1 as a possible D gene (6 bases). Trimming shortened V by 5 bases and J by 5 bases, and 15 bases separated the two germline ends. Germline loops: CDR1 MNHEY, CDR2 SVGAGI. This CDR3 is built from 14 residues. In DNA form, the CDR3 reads TGTGCCAGCAGTCTCACAGGGTCCGGGACTGAAGCTTTCTTT. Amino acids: CASSLTGSGTEAFF.

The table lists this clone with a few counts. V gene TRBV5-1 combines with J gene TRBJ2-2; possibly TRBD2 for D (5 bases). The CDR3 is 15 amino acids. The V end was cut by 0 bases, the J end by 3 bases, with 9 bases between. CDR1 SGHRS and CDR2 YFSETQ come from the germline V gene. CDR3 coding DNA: TGCGCCAGCAGCTTGGAGGACTCTGACACCGGGGAGCTGTTTTTT. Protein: CASSLEDSDTGELFF.